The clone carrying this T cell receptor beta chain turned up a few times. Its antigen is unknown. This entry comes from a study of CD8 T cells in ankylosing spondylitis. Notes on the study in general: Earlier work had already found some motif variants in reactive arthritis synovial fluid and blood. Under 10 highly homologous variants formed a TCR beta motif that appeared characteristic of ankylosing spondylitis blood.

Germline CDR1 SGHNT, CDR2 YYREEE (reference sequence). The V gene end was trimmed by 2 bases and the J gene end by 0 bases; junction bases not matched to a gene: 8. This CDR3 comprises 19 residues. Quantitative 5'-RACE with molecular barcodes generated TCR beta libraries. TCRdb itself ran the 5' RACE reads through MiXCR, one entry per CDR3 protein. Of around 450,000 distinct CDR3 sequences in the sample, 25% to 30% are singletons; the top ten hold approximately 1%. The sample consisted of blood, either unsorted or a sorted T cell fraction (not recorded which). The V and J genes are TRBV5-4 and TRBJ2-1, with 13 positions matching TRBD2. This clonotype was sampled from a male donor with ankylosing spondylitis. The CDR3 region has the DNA TGTGCCAGCAGCTTATCCCGACTAGCGGGAGGATCCTCCTACAATGAGCAGTTCTTC. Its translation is CASSLSRLAGGSSYNEQFF.